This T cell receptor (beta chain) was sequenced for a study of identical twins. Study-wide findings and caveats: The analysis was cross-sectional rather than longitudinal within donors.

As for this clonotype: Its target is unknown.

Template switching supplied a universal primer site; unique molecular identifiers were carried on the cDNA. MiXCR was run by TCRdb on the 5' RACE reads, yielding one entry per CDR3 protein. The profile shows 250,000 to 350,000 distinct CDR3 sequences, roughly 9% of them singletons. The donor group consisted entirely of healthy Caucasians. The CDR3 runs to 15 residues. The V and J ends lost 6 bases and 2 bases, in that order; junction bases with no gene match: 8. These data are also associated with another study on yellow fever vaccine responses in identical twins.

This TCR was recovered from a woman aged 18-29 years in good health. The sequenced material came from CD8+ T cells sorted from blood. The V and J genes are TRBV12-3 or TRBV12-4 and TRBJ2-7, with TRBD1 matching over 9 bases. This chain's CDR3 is CASSPVDRGTYEQYF. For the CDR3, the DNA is TGTGCCAGCAGCCCCGTCGACAGGGGGACCTACGAGCAGTACTTC.